Each of the 9 T cell receptor beta chains below was sequenced from the same sample in a study of blood T cell repertoires in COVID-19. Profiled with immunoSEQ multiplex PCR; TCRdb holds only in-frame clones, not every one. The profile shows fewer than 350,000 clones, 75% to 90% of them singletons. The sequencing input was PBMCs or T cells enriched from blood (not recorded which). The receptors shown here come from a man aged 25-45 years who had recovered from COVID-19.

As concerns this clone: The junction shows a germline mismatch at one end, possibly a read error. The V call is TRBV6-1, the J call TRBJ2-1; D gene unclear. The CDR3 consists of 13 residues. CDR1 and CDR2 from the germline V gene are MNHNS and SASEGT. This CDR3 reads CASSEANYNEQFF. CDR3 DNA: TGTGCCAGCAGCGAAGCCAACTACAATGAGCAGTTCTTC.

The J gene is TRBJ1-3, the V gene TRBV7-2; 9 nucleotides line up with TRBD1. Germline V gene data show CDR1 as SGHTA and CDR2 as FQGNSA. V was pared by 7 bases and J by 2 bases, with 3 bases of the junction left unmatched. This CDR3 contains 14 residues. The CDR3 sequence: CASTRTGAGNTIYF. For the CDR3, the DNA is TGTGCCAGCACCCGGACAGGGGCTGGAAACACCATATATTTT.

The chain joins TRBV7-2 to TRBJ1-4; 9 nucleotides line up with TRBD1. The CDR3 contains 14 residues. The V and J ends lost 4 bases and 8 bases, in that order; junction bases with no gene match: 5. CDR1 SGHTA and CDR2 FQGNSA come from the germline V gene. CDR3 nucleotides: TGTGCCAGCAGCTCGGGACAGGGACGAGAAAAACTGTTTTTT. This gives the protein CASSSGQGREKLFF. The full variable domain, rest sourced from reference TRBV7-2 and TRBJ1-4, is GAGVSQSPSNKVTEKGKDVELRCDPISGHTALYWYRQSLGQGLEFLIYFQGNSAPDKSGLPSDRFSAERTGGSVSTLTIQRTQQEDSAVYLCASSSGQGREKLFFGSGTQLSVL.

The chain carries TRBV13 and TRBJ1-4, with 8 positions matching TRBD1. Germline V gene lookup returns CDR1 PRHDT and CDR2 FYEKMQ (reference sequence). The CDR3 covers 15 residues. The junction had 8 bases not matched to a gene; V was cut back by 4 bases and J by 7 bases. CDR3 nucleotides: TGTGCCAGCAGCTGGGGGACAGGTGGGGGTGAAAAACTGTTTTTT. Its protein is CASSWGTGGGEKLFF.

This clone has only a few counts. The chain has TRBV11-2 and TRBJ2-1; 7 positions match TRBD2. This CDR3 spans 14 amino acids. V dropped 0 bases and J dropped 9; count of bases not matched to a gene: 5. The germline CDR1 and CDR2 sequences are SGHAT and FQNNGV. CDR3 sequence: CASSLESGAGEQFF. CDR3 in DNA: TGTGCCAGCAGCTTAGAGAGCGGGGCTGGTGAGCAGTTCTTC.

Details on this clone: One junction end disagrees with the germline gene, perhaps due to a read error. The chain employs TRBV6-5 and TRBJ2-3; possibly TRBD2 for D (5 bases). This CDR3 has 15 residues. Germline-derived CDR1 and CDR2 are MNHEY and SVGAGI. Here the CDR3 reads CASSDSPGSTDTQYF. CDR3 in DNA: TGTGCCAGCAGTGACTCCCCGGGGAGCACAGATACGCAGTATTTT.

The gene calls are TRBV3-1 (or the pseudogene TRBV3-2) and TRBJ2-7; D is possibly TRBD2 (6 bases). The CDR3 sequence is 14 residues long. Germline loops: CDR1 LGHDT, CDR2 YNNKEL (reference sequence). V was cut by 1 base and J by 5 bases, with 12 bases left in between. The CDR3 sequence: CASSQGGVSHEQYF. In DNA, the CDR3 is TGTGCCAGCAGCCAAGGGGGGGTTTCTCACGAGCAGTACTTC.

Only one count was recorded for this clone. The genes are TRBV30 and TRBJ1-5; D call uncertain. The CDR3 totals 13 residues. Looked up from germline, CDR1 is GTSNPN and CDR2 is SVGIG (reference sequence). Deletions cut 2 bases from V and 3 bases from J, with 8 bases between. The CDR3 reads CAWSIGDNQPQHF. CDR3 nucleotides: TGTGCCTGGAGTATCGGAGACAATCAGCCCCAGCATTTT.

This clone was observed a single time. The sample contains more than one DNA sequence encoding this CDR3. The J gene is TRBJ1-1, the V gene TRBV27; D is possibly TRBD1 (5 bases). The V gene lost 1 base and the J gene lost 1 base, with 7 bases spanning the gap. CDR1 is MNHEY and CDR2 is SMNVEV in the germline V gene (reference sequence). This CDR3 has 14 amino acids. The CDR3 loop reads CASSLYRRNTEAFF. As DNA, the CDR3 is TGTGCCAGCAGTTTATACAGGAGGAACACTGAAGCTTTCTTT.